These T cell receptor beta chains were read from a single sample in a study of blood T cell repertoires in COVID-19. Produced via immunoSEQ multiplex PCR; TCRdb's table is partial and in-frame only. Here the sample spans some 250,000 clones, 88% being singletons. Sequenced material: peripheral blood. Every receptor here comes from a woman in her 40s who had recovered from COVID-19. Both conserved end residues are part of each CDR3. The order of the fields is D gene, J gene, clone size, V gene, CDR3 DNA, CDR3 protein. The D gene is left open where the match is weak. Rows may omit the clone size; those that give it use once, few, many or a size class.

-,TRBJ1-5,-,TRBV2,TGTGCCAGCAGTGAAACGCGGACAGGCAATCAGCCCCAGCATTTT,CASSETRTGNQPQHF
TRBD1,TRBJ2-1,-,TRBV10-3,TGTGCCATCAGTGAGGCGGCAGGGGGCCGCAATGAGCAGTTCTTC,CAISEAAGGRNEQFF
-,TRBJ1-1,-,TRBV5-1,TGCGCCAGCAGCTTGGATTGGGGCCGAGTGAACACTGAAGCTTTCTTT,CASSLDWGRVNTEAFF
-,TRBJ1-6,-,TRBV5-1,TGCGCCAGCAGCTTCGGGCAGGGGCATTCACCCCTCCACTTT,CASSFGQGHSPLHF
TRBD2,TRBJ2-2,-,TRBV9,TGTGCCAGCAGCGTAGTGCCTAGCGGGAGCCCCGGGGAGCTGTTTTTT,CASSVVPSGSPGELFF
-,TRBJ1-2,once,TRBV6-5,TGTGCCAGCAGTTACTTGGCGGCAGGGGAGAGAGCTGGCTACACCTTC,CASSYLAAGERAGYTF
TRBD2,TRBJ2-5,-,TRBV29-1,TGCAGCGTTGAAGGTTGGCTAGCGGGAGGGCTTGCGGAGACCCAGTACTTC,CSVEGWLAGGLAETQYF
-,TRBJ1-2,-,TRBV4-3,TGCGCCAGCAGCCAAGATGGGGGGGTGGTATGGGGTGGCTACACCTTC,CASSQDGGVVWGGYTF
-,TRBJ2-1,-,TRBV10-3,TGTGCCATCAGCACGCCTCGGGGGTACAATGAGCAGTTCTTC,CAISTPRGYNEQFF
TRBD2,TRBJ2-5,-,TRBV9,TGTGCCAGCAGCGTCCCGCGGGGGGGTGAGGAGACCCAGTACTTC,CASSVPRGGEETQYF
TRBD1,TRBJ2-2,-,TRBV24-1,TGTGCCACCAGTGCCGCCCCGGGACAGGGGGCGCGCACCGGGGAGCTGTTTTTT,CATSAAPGQGARTGELFF
TRBD1,TRBJ2-3,-,TRBV19,TGTGCCAGTAGTCCGGACAGGGGGACAGATACGCAGTATTTT,CASSPDRGTDTQYF
TRBD2,TRBJ2-2,-,TRBV5-1,TGCGCCAGCAGACCGACTAGCGTGGGGTCGTTCGGGGAGCTGTTTTTT,CASRPTSVGSFGELFF
-,TRBJ1-5,few,TRBV7-8,TGTGCCAGCACAGGACAGACCCTTAGCAATCAGCCCCAGCATTTT,CASTGQTLSNQPQHF
-,TRBJ1-3,-,TRBV5-1,TGCGCCAGCAGCCGCGGGATTTCCGGTAACCCCCTCTCTGGAAACACCATATATTTT,CASSRGISGNPLSGNTIYF
-,TRBJ1-6,-,TRBV5-1,TGCGCCAGCAGCTTGGGGCAGGGGAATTCACCCCTCCACTTT,CASSLGQGNSPLHF
TRBD2,TRBJ2-5,-,TRBV2,TGTGCCAGCAGTGCTTCTAGCGGGACGGTGGAGACCCAGTACTTC,CASSASSGTVETQYF
-,TRBJ1-2,-,TRBV9,TGTGCCAGCAGCGTAGCGTGGGGCGGTGCTAACTATGGCTACACCTTC,CASSVAWGGANYGYTF
-,TRBJ2-5,-,TRBV10-3,TGTGCCATCAGAGGCGCTGCGGGGGAGACCCAGTACTTC,CAIRGAAGETQYF
-,TRBJ1-1,-,TRBV10-3,TGTGCCATCAGTGGCGGGGGGGGTAGGGGCACTGAAGCTTTCTTT,CAISGGGGRGTEAFF
-,TRBJ1-6,-,TRBV11-2,TGTGCCAGCAGCCCCCCCCGGGGGGCTCAGTCACCCCTCCACTTT,CASSPPRGAQSPLHF
TRBD1,TRBJ1-5,few,TRBV29-1,TGCAGCGTGACCGACAGGGGCGGAGAGCCCCAGCATTTT,CSVTDRGGEPQHF
TRBD1,TRBJ1-1,-,TRBV5-1,TGCGCCAGCAGCCCTGGACAGGGGCGGACTGAAGCTTTCTTT,CASSPGQGRTEAFF
-,TRBJ1-2,-,TRBV24-1,TGTGCCACCAGTGATTTGGCAGGTTATGGCTACACCTTC,CATSDLAGYGYTF
TRBD2,TRBJ2-4,-,TRBV4-1,TGCGCCAGCAGCCCCCTCGGGACTAGCGACGCCAAAAACATTCAGTACTTC,CASSPLGTSDAKNIQYF
TRBD2,TRBJ2-7,once,TRBV11-3,TGTGCCAGCAGCCGGGGGGGCGGATCCTACGAGCAGTACTTC,CASSRGGGSYEQYF
TRBD1,TRBJ2-1,-,TRBV25-1,TGTGCCAGCAGTCTGGGCCAGGGGGCTGATGAGCAGTTCTTC,CASSLGQGADEQFF
-,TRBJ2-6,-,TRBV30,TGTGCCTGGATGCTGAGCGGGGCCAACGTCCTGACTTTC,CAWMLSGANVLTF
-,TRBJ2-3,-,TRBV15,TGTGCCACCAGCAGAGATGGGGGGTGGGGCACAGATACGCAGTATTTT,CATSRDGGWGTDTQYF
TRBD2,TRBJ2-1,-,TRBV3-1/TRBV3-2,TGTGCCAGCAGCCCCTCTAGCGGGGTATCCTACAATGAGCAGTTCTTC,CASSPSSGVSYNEQFF
-,TRBJ1-5,medium-sized,TRBV19,TGTGCCAGTAGCCAAAACAGTGGGAGCAATCAGCCCCAGCATTTT,CASSQNSGSNQPQHF
-,TRBJ2-1,-,TRBV21-1,TGTGCCAGCAGCAAGGTGCGCACAGGGCGGCTAGCGGGAGGGGGATCCTACAATGAGCAGTTCTTC,CASSKVRTGRLAGGGSYNEQFF
-,TRBJ1-2,-,TRBV3-1/TRBV3-2,TGTGCCAGCAGCCCACGACCGAGAGCCTCCGCGGTAGATGGCTACACCTTC,CASSPRPRASAVDGYTF
-,TRBJ1-3,-,TRBV29-1,TGCAGCGGGAACATAAAAGGGGACACCATATATTTT,CSGNIKGDTIYF
TRBD2,TRBJ2-1,-,TRBV10-3,TGTGCCATCAGTCGGGGGGGTGAGCAGTTCTTC,CAISRGGEQFF
-,TRBJ1-1,-,TRBV14,TGTGCCAGCAGCCGGGTTCGGGAGAACACTGAAGCTTTCTTT,CASSRVRENTEAFF
-,TRBJ1-1,once,TRBV15,TGTGCCACCAGGCCGAGGGCTCAGACCACTGAAGCTTTCTTT,CATRPRAQTTEAFF
-,TRBJ1-4,once,TRBV11-2,TGTGCCAGCGGGCAGACTAATGAAAAACTGTTTTTT,CASGQTNEKLFF
TRBD2,TRBJ2-3,once,TRBV9,TGTGCCAGCAGCGTAGGGCAGGGAGGGGCAGATACGCAGTATTTT,CASSVGQGGADTQYF
TRBD2,TRBJ2-3,-,TRBV5-1,TGCGCCAGCAGACGAACCGGGACTAGCGGGACCCCCATATCAGATACGCAGTATTTT,CASRRTGTSGTPISDTQYF
-,TRBJ1-4,-,TRBV7-2,TGTGCCAGCAGCTTAGCCCGGGGGGAAAAACTGTTTTTT,CASSLARGEKLFF
TRBD1,TRBJ2-7,-,TRBV18,TGTGCCAGCTCACCGGGACAGGGGGCCTACGAGCAGTACTTC,CASSPGQGAYEQYF
-,TRBJ2-1,-,TRBV7-2,TGTGCCAGCAGCCAGGGGCTAGCCCACAATGAGCAGTTCTTC,CASSQGLAHNEQFF
TRBD2,TRBJ2-7,-,TRBV7-8,TGTGCCAGCAGCTTTGGCCCCCTAGCGGCGGGCTACGAGCAGTACTTC,CASSFGPLAAGYEQYF
TRBD1,TRBJ1-3,-,TRBV19,TGTGCCAGTAGTATAACCCCCATCGGACAGGGTAGTGGAAACACCATATATTTT,CASSITPIGQGSGNTIYF
-,TRBJ1-2,-,TRBV6-5,TGTGCTGTGGTGGGGGGGTCGCGTAACTATGGCTACACCTTC,CAVVGGSRNYGYTF